Listed here are 22 T cell receptor beta chains from one sample, sequenced in a study of shared clonotypes between healthy human individuals. TCRdb's copy holds only in-frame clones and misses some; the assay was immunoSEQ multiplex PCR. The table shows millions of clones, with just under 95% occurring only once. Naive CD8 cells lacked CD45RO, underwent positive selection for CCR7 and left out terminally differentiated effector memory CD45RA+ cells. The specimen sequenced was naive CD8+ T cells sorted from blood. These receptors were obtained from a man between 18 and 35 years old in good health.

The chain uses TRBV19 and TRBJ2-2; 8 positions match TRBD2. Trimming removed 6 bases from V and 3 bases from J; junction bases left unmatched: 9. Germline V gene lookup returns CDR1 LNHDA and CDR2 SQIVND (reference sequence). The CDR3 spans 16 residues. CDR3 nucleotide sequence: TGTGCCAGTAGATGGTACAGCGGGGGTTACACCGGGGAGCTGTTTTTT. Translating gives CASRWYSGGYTGELFF.

This clone was seen ten or more times. This specimen includes other DNA sequences encoding the same CDR3. The V and J genes are TRBV30 and TRBJ1-5, with no clear D. CDR3 size: 14 residues. CDR1 is GTSNPN, CDR2 SVGIG, per germline (reference sequence). Trimming left V 4 bases short and J 0 bases short, with 10 bases between. The CDR3 region is CAWTLRGSNQPQHF. Here the CDR3 DNA reads TGTGCCTGGACCCTTAGAGGTAGCAATCAGCCCCAGCATTTT.

In this sample, this clone turned up once. V is TRBV6-6 and J is TRBJ1-1; 10 nucleotides line up with TRBD1. The V and J ends lost 4 bases and 6 bases, in that order; junction bases with no gene match: 2. This CDR3 spans 13 amino acids. The germline CDR1 and CDR2 sequences are MNHNY and SVGAGI (reference sequence). The CDR3, as DNA: TGTGCCAGCAGTTGGACAGGGGGGGCTGAAGCTTTCTTT. This translates into CASSWTGGAEAFF.

This clone was observed a single time. This chain connects TRBV7-8 to TRBJ1-2, with D unresolved. The V gene's germline CDR1 is SGHVS and CDR2 FQNEAQ. The CDR3 contains 16 residues. Trimming shortened V by 4 bases and J by 0 bases, and 15 bases separated the two germline ends. CDR3: CASSSTSHPANYGYTF. The CDR3, as DNA: TGTGCCAGCAGCTCGACTAGTCACCCAGCTAACTATGGCTACACCTTC.

The V call is TRBV4-3, the J call TRBJ1-2, with D uncertain. The germline V and J ends were trimmed by 0 bases and 8 bases, with 16 bases remaining between them. In germline, CDR1 is LGHNA, CDR2 YSLEER. CDR3 size: 15 residues. Written as DNA, the CDR3 is TGCGCCAGCAGCCAAGAGAACTCGGCAGCGCGCGGCTACACCTTC. Amino acid sequence: CASSQENSAARGYTF.

The CDR3 DNA follows: TGCAGCGTTGCCGGGACGGACCACGAGCAGTACTTC. Its translation is CSVAGTDHEQYF. The chain combines TRBV29-1 with TRBJ2-5; D assignment may be TRBD1 or TRBD2 (5 bases each). The J call is in doubt because the DNA end fits TRBJ2-7 better. Germline-derived CDR1 and CDR2 are SQVTM and ANQGSEA. This CDR3 is built from 12 residues.

The rearrangement joins TRBV7-9 to TRBJ2-5; the match to TRBD2 covers 16 bases. The germline gives CDR1 SEHNR, CDR2 FQNEAQ (reference sequence). This CDR3 has 18 residues. J lost 2 bases, V lost 5 bases, and 8 bases had no gene match. The DNA for the CDR3 is TGTGCCAGCAGCCCGACCGGGACTAGCGGGAGGGGACAAGAGACCCAGTACTTC. Translating gives CASSPTGTSGRGQETQYF.

This chain uses TRBV25-1 with TRBJ2-1; 10 bases map to TRBD1. V was pared by 5 bases and J by 3 bases, with 7 bases of the junction left unmatched. The CDR3 is 16 amino acids. CDR1 and CDR2 (germline): MGHDK, SYGVNS. For the CDR3, the DNA is TGTGCCAGCAGTTATCCTCGGACAGGGGGCTACAATGAGCAGTTCTTC. It specifies CASSYPRTGGYNEQFF.

The rearrangement uses TRBV28 and TRBJ2-5; TRBD2 matches 7 bases. CDR3 length: 13 amino acids. Germline CDR1 reads MDHEN; CDR2 reads SYDVKM. Trimming at V came to 10 bases and at J to 5 bases, leaving 10 bases not matched to a gene. This CDR3 is CATTMGGEETQYF. CDR3 sequence (DNA): TGTGCCACCACTATGGGAGGGGAGGAGACCCAGTACTTC.

A single count supports this clone. The CDR3 sequence is CASSQDLGTGINYGYTF. Written as DNA, the CDR3 is TGCGCCAGCAGCCAAGATCTAGGGACAGGAATTAACTATGGCTACACCTTC. The chain couples TRBV4-3 to TRBJ1-2, with 8 bases fitting TRBD1. V lost 0 bases, J lost 1 base, and 7 bases stayed unmatched. CDR1 is LGHNA, CDR2 YSLEER, per germline. The CDR3 consists of 17 residues.

The rearrangement uses TRBV6-5 and TRBJ2-1, with D hard to call. The CDR3 is 11 amino acids. Germline values: CDR1 MNHEY, CDR2 SVGAGI. V was shortened by 7 bases and J by 5 bases, with 6 bases between the two germline ends. The CDR3 region is CASTQNNEQFF. CDR3 bases: TGTGCCAGCACCCAGAACAATGAGCAGTTCTTC.

The gene calls are TRBV4-3 and TRBJ1-5; D remains unclear. V was pared by 0 bases and J by 4 bases, with 7 bases between. The CDR3 contains 14 residues. Germline V CDR1 and CDR2: LGHNA, YSLEER. CDR3 protein: CASSQDSPNQPQHF. CDR3 nucleotides: TGCGCCAGCAGCCAAGACAGTCCAAATCAGCCCCAGCATTTT.

The chain joins TRBV4-2 to TRBJ2-2; TRBD1 aligns across 9 bases. Germline V gives CDR1 LGHNA, CDR2 YNFKEQ. This CDR3 is built from 14 residues. The V segment lost 3 bases and the J segment 7 bases; nucleotides outside the gene matches: 3. CDR3 nucleotide sequence: TGTGCCAGCAGCCACGGGACAGGGATCGGGGAGCTGTTTTTT. This encodes CASSHGTGIGELFF.

The genes are TRBV18 and TRBJ2-7, with D maybe TRBD2 (5 bases). The germline V and J ends were trimmed by 3 bases and 5 bases, with 14 bases remaining between them. There are 14 residues in the CDR3. Germline loops: CDR1 KGHSH, CDR2 LQKENI. In nucleotides, the CDR3 is TGTGCCAGCTCACCCCCCGATCGTAGCGACGAGCAGTACTTC. Translation: CASSPPDRSDEQYF.

This chain uses TRBV27 with TRBJ2-7; 7 bases line up with TRBD1. The V gene's germline CDR1 is MNHEY and CDR2 SMNVEV (reference sequence). With V trimmed by 5 bases and J by 6 bases, 10 bases remained unmatched. This CDR3 has 14 amino acids. This CDR3 reads CASSPDRDLSEQYF. The CDR3 DNA follows: TGTGCCAGCAGTCCTGACAGGGATCTTAGCGAGCAGTACTTC.

The gene calls are TRBV4-1 and TRBJ1-2; a possible D gene is TRBD1 (6 bases). CDR3 length: 16 residues. V lost 0 bases to trimming and J lost 4 bases, with 15 bases between them. Germline assignment: CDR1 MGHRA and CDR2 YSYEKL. The chain's CDR3 is CASSQDRWGPGYGYTF. The CDR3 DNA reads as TGCGCCAGCAGCCAAGATCGGTGGGGGCCGGGCTATGGCTACACCTTC.

This clone was recorded only once. This chain uses TRBV27 with TRBJ1-2; tentatively, D is TRBD1 (6 bases). The length of the CDR3 is 14 residues. Germline CDR1 is MNHEY and CDR2 is SMNVEV (reference sequence). The germline V and J ends were trimmed by 5 bases and 5 bases, with 15 bases remaining between them. CDR3 DNA sequence: TGTGCCAGCAGTCCCCAGGGGTCTACGTATGGCTACACCTTC. Its protein product is CASSPQGSTYGYTF.

This chain uses TRBV25-1 with TRBJ1-1; D is unresolved. CDR1 MGHDK and CDR2 SYGVNS come from the germline V gene. V was clipped by 6 bases and J by 1 base, with 9 bases between them. The CDR3 spans 13 residues. CDR3 loop: CASRVSSNTEAFF. CDR3 sequence (DNA): TGTGCCAGCAGGGTTTCCTCGAACACTGAAGCTTTCTTT.

V gene TRBV10-2 combines with J gene TRBJ2-1; possible D gene TRBD2, 5 bases. Per germline, CDR1 WSHSY and CDR2 SAAADI. V dropped 6 bases and J dropped 7 bases, with 13 bases sitting between them. This CDR3 region has 13 residues. DNA of the CDR3: TGCGCCAGCAGCCTCCTACTAGGGAATGAGCAGTTCTTC. Its translation is CASSLLLGNEQFF.

This clone was picked up one time. V usage is TRBV5-6 and J usage is TRBJ1-3; 7 bases align to TRBD1. The CDR3 covers 14 residues. With 4 bases clipped from V and 5 bases from J, the junction kept 6 bases outside the gene matches. Germline V lookup: CDR1 SGHDT, CDR2 YYEEEE. CDR3 nucleotides: TGTGCCAGCAGCACGGGGGACAGCCGAAACACCATATATTTT. It codes for CASSTGDSRNTIYF.

The chain links TRBV21-1 to TRBJ1-1. TRBV21-1 is labeled a pseudogene. This CDR3 is built from 15 residues. Written as DNA, the CDR3 is TGTGCCAGCAGCAAAGGAGGGGCAGAGAACACTGAAGCTTTCTTT. Translation: CASSKGGAENTEAFF.

The J gene is TRBJ2-7, the V gene TRBV6-1; 12 positions match TRBD1. Germline loops: CDR1 MNHNS, CDR2 SASEGT. This CDR3 is built from 14 residues. The junction had 6 bases not matched to a gene; V was cut back by 6 bases and J by 6 bases. As DNA, the CDR3 is TGTGCCAGCAGAGGGACAGGGGGCGAAGGCGAGCAGTACTTC. Encoded protein: CASRGTGGEGEQYF.